The present T cell receptor (beta chain) was sequenced within a study of CD8+CD57+ T cells in acquired aplastic anemia. The template for TCR beta VDJ and CDR3 sequence profiling was genomic DNA. TCRdb reprocessed the reads via MiXCR and lists one record per CDR3 protein. The sample includes 50,000 to 65,000 distinct CDR3 sequences, roughly 58% seen only once; the top ten take under 2.5%. The TCR originated in a human donor in good health, serving as a control. Sequencing was performed on sorted CD4+, CD8+, or CD8+CD57+ T cells (not recorded which) from PBMCs.

The DNA for the CDR3 is TGTGCCACCAGTCTGGGGGATATCAATCCTGAGCAGTTCTTC. Protein sequence: CATSLGDINPEQFF. This chain links TRBV24-1 with TRBJ2-1; the D gene could be TRBD1 or TRBD2 (5 bases each). CDR1 and CDR2 (germline): KGHDR, SFDVKD. The CDR3 is 14 amino acids. The ends were cut back, 6 bases at V and 9 bases at J, with 17 bases in the middle.